One and the same sample provided the 10 T cell receptor beta chains below, sequenced in a study of early T cells in non-severe SARS-CoV-2 infection. TCRdb independently ran MiXCR on the 5' RACE reads; one entry per CDR3 protein. The sample includes roughly 90,000 distinct CDR3 sequences, about 14% of them seen just once. Sequenced input: whole blood. Source of these receptors: an adult who was a healthcare worker with PCR-confirmed SARS-CoV-2 infection or an uninfected control (not recorded which).

This clonotype was seen a handful of times. The chain carries TRBV12-3 or TRBV12-4 and TRBJ1-5; D not resolved. This CDR3 has 14 amino acids. Trimming took off 3 bases at V and 2 bases at J, with 8 bases between the two ends. This chain's CDR3 is CASSFGVGNQPQHF. Here the CDR3 DNA reads TGTGCCAGCAGTTTTGGAGTTGGCAATCAGCCCCAGCATTTT.

This clonotype occurred many times. V gene TRBV20-1 combines with J gene TRBJ2-7; 13 nucleotides align to TRBD2. Germline V gene lookup returns CDR1 DFQATT and CDR2 SNEGSKA (reference sequence). This CDR3 region has 14 residues. V was pared by 4 bases and J by 4 bases, with 4 bases of the junction left unmatched. The CDR3 is CSAIPGLAGYEQYF. The CDR3 DNA reads TGCAGTGCTATTCCGGGACTAGCGGGGTACGAGCAGTACTTC.

This rearrangement joins TRBV28 to TRBJ2-5, with D possibly TRBD1 on 5 matching bases. The V gene's germline CDR1 is MDHEN and CDR2 SYDVKM. Trimming removed 5 bases at V and 4 bases at J, with 11 bases between. This CDR3 comprises 13 residues. This chain's CDR3 is CASSARGRETQYF. The CDR3 DNA follows: TGTGCCAGCAGTGCTAGGGGTCGAGAGACCCAGTACTTC.

This clonotype was seen repeatedly, ten times or more. The chain is built from TRBV6-2 or TRBV6-3 and TRBJ2-7; D is undetermined. Germline V gives CDR1 MNHEY, CDR2 SVGEGT. V was pared by 0 bases and J by 2 bases, with 11 bases between. This CDR3 contains 15 residues. CDR3 sequence: CASSYSFPGPYEQYF. CDR3 nucleotides: TGTGCCAGCAGTTACTCGTTCCCGGGTCCCTACGAGCAGTACTTC.

The table lists this clonotype with a few counts. V usage is TRBV28 and J usage is TRBJ2-7, with 8 bases lining up with TRBD1. The CDR3 is 15 amino acids. Trimming at V came to 0 bases and at J to 4 bases, leaving 5 bases not matched to a gene. CDR1 and CDR2 from the germline V gene are MDHEN and SYDVKM. For the CDR3, the DNA is TGTGCCAGCAGTTTATGGACAGGGGACGGGTACGAGCAGTACTTC. It specifies CASSLWTGDGYEQYF.

This clonotype was counted many times. The chain carries TRBV5-5 and TRBJ2-7, with D tentatively TRBD2 (6 bases). V was cut by 4 bases and J by 0 bases, with 14 bases left in between. This CDR3 is built from 15 residues. Germline CDR1 SGHKS, CDR2 YYEKEE (reference sequence). The DNA for the CDR3 is TGTGCCAGCAGCGTAGCGGACACCTTCTCCTACGAGCAGTACTTC. Protein sequence: CASSVADTFSYEQYF.

This clonotype was recorded many times. The chain recombines TRBV7-9 with TRBJ1-1; D unresolved. The CDR3 is 14 amino acids. Germline CDR1 is SEHNR and CDR2 is FQNEAQ (reference sequence). The V end lost 5 bases, the J end lost 0 bases, and 10 bases lay between the germline ends. DNA of the CDR3: TGTGCCAGCAGCAGATCAGCGATGAACACTGAAGCTTTCTTT. It yields the protein CASSRSAMNTEAFF.

This clonotype occurred a few times. V usage is TRBV7-9 and J usage is TRBJ1-4; D uncertain. V lost 6 bases to trimming and J lost 5 bases, with 7 bases between them. CDR1 and CDR2 from the germline V gene are SEHNR and FQNEAQ (reference sequence). This CDR3 region has 12 residues. The CDR3 reads CASSSVNEKLFF. CDR3 sequence (DNA): TGTGCCAGCAGTTCAGTCAATGAAAAACTGTTTTTT.

The chain uses TRBV29-1 and TRBJ2-3, with 12 bases matching TRBD2. CDR1 is SQVTM, CDR2 ANQGSEA, per germline. J was trimmed by 11 bases and V by 4 bases; bases with no gene match: 4. This CDR3 contains 12 residues. The CDR3 DNA reads TGCAGCGTTGGGACTAGCGGGGCCTTGCAGTATTTT. Translation gives CSVGTSGALQYF.

The rearrangement uses TRBV6-5 and TRBJ1-1; D not certain. The V end lost 0 bases, the J end lost 7 bases, and 6 bases lay between the germline ends. Germline CDR1 MNHEY, CDR2 SVGAGI. The CDR3 contains 12 residues. The CDR3 sequence is CASSYSSGEAFF. The DNA for the CDR3 is TGTGCCAGCAGTTACTCCAGCGGTGAAGCTTTCTTT.